These 7 T cell receptor beta chains came from one sample sequenced in a study of cytomegalovirus exposure and HLA in healthy donors (TCRdb year 2017). Library method: the immunoSEQ multiplex PCR assay. The multiplex PCR relied on a mix of 60 forward primers for TCR Vbeta segments and 13 reverse primers for TCR Jbeta segments. The table was pulled from immuneACCESS by TCRdb, which kept in-frame rearrangements only. Such tables lose some clones; where checked, under half of the loss comes from unresolved V genes, and the rest has no known cause. Here the sample has some 150,000 clones; 82% occur a single time. Around 10% of the sample lies in the top ten. Material: PBMCs. The receptors were sampled from a middle-aged man in good health and CMV-seropositive.

The V and J genes are TRBV27 and TRBJ2-1; 8 nucleotides agree with TRBD2. V lost 6 bases and J lost 9; bases outside the gene matches: 13. Looked up from germline, CDR1 is MNHEY and CDR2 is SMNVEV (reference sequence). The CDR3 has 15 residues. The CDR3 nucleotides are TGTGCCAGCAGGGGGCCAAGCGGGAGCGTGAGTGAGCAGTTCTTC. Translation: CASRGPSGSVSEQFF.

V is TRBV30 and J is TRBJ2-7, with 7 nucleotides matching TRBD2. CDR1 is GTSNPN, CDR2 SVGIG, per germline (reference sequence). The V segment lost 0 bases and the J segment 0 bases; nucleotides outside the gene matches: 5. The CDR3 spans 15 residues. The CDR3 here is CAWSVTSVGSYEQYF. The CDR3, as DNA: TGTGCCTGGAGTGTAACTAGCGTAGGCTCCTACGAGCAGTACTTC.

Note on this clone: At one end the junction does not follow the germline gene, possibly because of a read error. This chain links TRBV7-9 with TRBJ2-7; D is possibly TRBD2 (5 bases). The CDR3 covers 15 residues. Germline V gene lookup returns CDR1 SEHNR and CDR2 FQNEAQ (reference sequence). The CDR3 region has the DNA TGTTCCAGCAGCTACGCCGCAGCGGATCGAGGCGAGCAGTACTTC. It translates to CSSSYAAADRGEQYF.

This chain joins TRBV18 and TRBJ2-7, with D possibly matching TRBD2 (6 bases). Trimming stripped 4 bases from V and 2 bases from J, with 12 bases between. CDR1 is KGHSH and CDR2 is LQKENI in the germline V gene. CDR3 size: 14 residues. CDR3 bases: TGTGCCAGCTCACAGGGACTCCAAACCTACGAGCAGTACTTC. It yields the protein CASSQGLQTYEQYF.

A note on this clone: Other DNA sequences within the sample encode an identical CDR3. The chain carries TRBV30 and TRBJ2-3, with 7 nucleotides matching TRBD2. This CDR3 comprises 13 residues. Per germline, CDR1 GTSNPN and CDR2 SVGIG (reference sequence). Trimming removed 2 bases from V and 4 bases from J; junction bases left unmatched: 3. The CDR3 nucleotides are TGTGCCTGGAGTTACCGGGGGGCAGATACGCAGTATTTT. Translated, it gives CAWSYRGADTQYF. Full variable domain (rest looked up from reference TRBV30 and TRBJ2-3): SQTIHQWPATLVQPVGSPLSLECTVEGTSNPNLYWYRQAAGRGLQLLFYSVGIGQISSEVPQNLSASRPQDRQFILSSKKLLLSDSGFYLCAWSYRGADTQYFGPGTRLTVL.

The chain recombines TRBV28 with TRBJ1-1, with TRBD1 matching 7 bases. This CDR3 contains 14 residues. Trimming removed 2 bases from V and 5 bases from J; junction bases left unmatched: 5. CDR1 and CDR2 from the germline V gene are MDHEN and SYDVKM. Here the CDR3 DNA reads TGTGCCAGCAGTTTACCGACAGGGAATACTGAAGCTTTCTTT. This sequence encodes CASSLPTGNTEAFF.

This chain connects TRBV28 to TRBJ2-7; tentatively, D is TRBD2 (6 bases). The length of the CDR3 is 11 residues. V lost 11 bases, J lost 6 bases, and 14 bases lay in between. From germline, CDR1 is MDHEN and CDR2 SYDVKM. CDR3 sequence (DNA): TGTGCCTCCTCCTCCGGGGGCGAGCAGTACTTC. It encodes CASSSGGEQYF.